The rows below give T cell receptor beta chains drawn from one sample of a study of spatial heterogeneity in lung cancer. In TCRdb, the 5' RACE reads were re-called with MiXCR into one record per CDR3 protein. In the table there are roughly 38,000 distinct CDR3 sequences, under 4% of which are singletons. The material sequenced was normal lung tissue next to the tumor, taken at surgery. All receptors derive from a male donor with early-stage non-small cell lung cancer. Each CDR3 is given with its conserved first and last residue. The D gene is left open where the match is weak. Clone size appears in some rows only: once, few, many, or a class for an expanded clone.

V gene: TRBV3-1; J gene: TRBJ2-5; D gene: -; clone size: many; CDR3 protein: CASSSDGTPFSSQYF; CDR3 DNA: TGTGCCAGCAGCTCCGACGGGACCCCCTTTAGTTCCCAGTACTTC
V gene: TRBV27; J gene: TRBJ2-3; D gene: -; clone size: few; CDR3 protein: CASTITQYF; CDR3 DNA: TGTGCCAGCACGATTACGCAGTATTTT
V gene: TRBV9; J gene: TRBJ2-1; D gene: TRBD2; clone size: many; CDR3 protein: CASSLIAGSYNEQFF; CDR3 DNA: TGTGCCAGCAGCTTAATAGCGGGGTCTTACAATGAGCAGTTCTTC
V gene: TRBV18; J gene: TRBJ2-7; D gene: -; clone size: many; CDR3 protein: CASSTGAYEQYF; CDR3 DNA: TGTGCCAGCTCGACAGGAGCCTACGAGCAGTACTTC
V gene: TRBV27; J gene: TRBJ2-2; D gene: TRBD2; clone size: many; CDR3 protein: CASKRSGTQNTGELFF; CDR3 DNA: TGTGCCAGCAAGAGAAGCGGGACCCAGAACACCGGGGAGCTGTTTTTT
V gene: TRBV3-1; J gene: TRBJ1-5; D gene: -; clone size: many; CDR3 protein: CASSQQTNQPQHF; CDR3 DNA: TGTGCCAGCAGCCAACAGACTAATCAGCCCCAGCATTTT
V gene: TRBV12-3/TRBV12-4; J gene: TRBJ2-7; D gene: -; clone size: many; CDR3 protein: CASRVTAGSYEQYF; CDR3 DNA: TGTGCCAGCAGGGTGACAGCTGGGTCCTACGAGCAGTACTTC
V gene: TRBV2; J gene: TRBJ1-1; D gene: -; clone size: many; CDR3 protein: CASRTRHGDTEAFF; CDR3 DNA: TGTGCCAGCAGGACCCGTCACGGGGACACTGAAGCTTTCTTT
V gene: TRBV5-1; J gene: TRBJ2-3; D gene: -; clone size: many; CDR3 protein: CASSLDGISVTDTQYF; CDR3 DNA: TGCGCCAGCAGCTTGGATGGGATATCTGTCACAGATACGCAGTATTTT
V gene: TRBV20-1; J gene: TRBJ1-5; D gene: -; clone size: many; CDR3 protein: CSARAVSGNQPQHF; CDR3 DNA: TGCAGTGCTAGAGCCGTGTCAGGGAATCAGCCCCAGCATTTT
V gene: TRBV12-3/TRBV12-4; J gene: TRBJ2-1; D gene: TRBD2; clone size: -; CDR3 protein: CASSSGLAGYNEQFF; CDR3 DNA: TGTGCCAGCAGTTCGGGACTAGCCGGCTACAATGAGCAGTTCTTC
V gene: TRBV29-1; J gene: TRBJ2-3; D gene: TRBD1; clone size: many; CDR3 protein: CSAVRDRDDIYTDTQYF; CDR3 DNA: TGCAGCGCTGTAAGGGACAGGGATGACATATACACAGATACGCAGTATTTT
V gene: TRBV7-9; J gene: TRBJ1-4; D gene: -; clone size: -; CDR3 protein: CASSPGDAQGWFF; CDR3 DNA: TGTGCCAGCAGCCCCGGGGATGCCCAGGGATGGTTTTTT
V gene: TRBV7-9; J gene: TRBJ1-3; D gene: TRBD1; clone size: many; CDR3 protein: CASSLTGQVAIYF; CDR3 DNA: TGTGCCAGCAGCTTAACTGGACAGGTAGCGATATATTTT
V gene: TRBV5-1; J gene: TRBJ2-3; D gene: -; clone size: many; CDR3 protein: CASRWAVGTDTQYF; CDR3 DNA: TGCGCCAGCAGATGGGCGGTTGGCACAGATACGCAGTATTTT
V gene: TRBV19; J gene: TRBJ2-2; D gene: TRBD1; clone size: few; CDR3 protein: CASRPPWGQTNTGELFF; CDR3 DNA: TGTGCCAGTAGGCCCCCATGGGGACAGACGAACACCGGGGAGCTGTTTTTT
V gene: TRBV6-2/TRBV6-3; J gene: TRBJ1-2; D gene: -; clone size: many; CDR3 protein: CASWSVRRVNYGYTF; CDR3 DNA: TGTGCCAGCTGGTCGGTCCGTAGGGTTAACTATGGCTACACCTTC
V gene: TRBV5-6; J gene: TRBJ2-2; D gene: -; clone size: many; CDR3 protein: CASSPSLGTWAGELFF; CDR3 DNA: TGTGCCAGCAGCCCATCACTCGGGACCTGGGCCGGGGAGCTGTTTTTT
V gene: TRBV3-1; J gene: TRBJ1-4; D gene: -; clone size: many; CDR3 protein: CASSQRATNEKLFF; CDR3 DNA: TGTGCCAGCAGCCAGAGGGCAACTAATGAAAAACTGTTTTTT
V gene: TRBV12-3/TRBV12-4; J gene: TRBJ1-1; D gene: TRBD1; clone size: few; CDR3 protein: CASSFETGGGSTEAFF; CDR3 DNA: TGTGCCAGCAGTTTTGAGACAGGGGGAGGGAGCACTGAAGCTTTCTTT
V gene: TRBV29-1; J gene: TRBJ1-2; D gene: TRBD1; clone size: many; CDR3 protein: CSVEDQGTGTFYGYTF; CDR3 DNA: TGCAGCGTTGAAGATCAAGGGACAGGGACTTTCTATGGCTACACCTTC
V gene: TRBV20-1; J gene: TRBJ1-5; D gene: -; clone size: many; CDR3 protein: CSVGAMGGPNQPQHF; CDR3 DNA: TGCAGTGTAGGGGCCATGGGGGGACCTAATCAGCCCCAGCATTTT
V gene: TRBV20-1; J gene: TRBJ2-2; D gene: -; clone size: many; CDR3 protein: CSARGGSGTGELFF; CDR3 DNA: TGCAGTGCCAGGGGGGGATCGGGCACCGGGGAGCTGTTTTTT
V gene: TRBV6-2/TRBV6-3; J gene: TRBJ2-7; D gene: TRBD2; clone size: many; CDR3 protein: CASNDRGESSYEQYF; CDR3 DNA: TGTGCCAGCAACGATCGGGGGGAGAGCTCCTACGAGCAGTACTTC
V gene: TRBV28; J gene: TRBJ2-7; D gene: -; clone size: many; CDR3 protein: CASSSVPSYEQYF; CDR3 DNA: TGTGCCAGCAGTTCAGTCCCCTCCTACGAGCAGTACTTC
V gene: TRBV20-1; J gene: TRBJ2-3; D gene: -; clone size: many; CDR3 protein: CSARDLSTSTQYF; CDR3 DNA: TGCAGTGCTAGAGATTTAAGCACTAGTACGCAGTATTTT
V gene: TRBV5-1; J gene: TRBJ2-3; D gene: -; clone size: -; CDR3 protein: CASSLGPDRSTDTQYF; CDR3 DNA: TGCGCCAGCAGCTTGGGCCCGGACAGAAGCACAGATACGCAGTATTTT
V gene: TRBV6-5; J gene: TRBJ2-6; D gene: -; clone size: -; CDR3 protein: CASSYSASGGANVLTF; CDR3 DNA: TGTGCCAGCAGTTATTCAGCCTCCGGCGGGGCCAACGTCCTGACTTTC
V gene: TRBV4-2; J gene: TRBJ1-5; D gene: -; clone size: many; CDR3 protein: CASSQDSQPQHF; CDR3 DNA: TGTGCCAGCAGCCAAGATTCCCAGCCCCAGCATTTT
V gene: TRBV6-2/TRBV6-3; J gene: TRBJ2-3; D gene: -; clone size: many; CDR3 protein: CASSSDSFLPIF; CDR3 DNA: TGTGCCAGCAGCTCAGACAGTTTTCTCCCCATCTTT
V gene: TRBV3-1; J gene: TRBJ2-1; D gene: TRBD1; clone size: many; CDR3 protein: CASSHTDRGEQFF; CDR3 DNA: TGTGCCAGCAGCCACACCGACAGGGGTGAGCAGTTCTTC
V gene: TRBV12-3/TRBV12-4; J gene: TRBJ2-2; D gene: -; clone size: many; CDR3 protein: CVSTVMINTGELFF; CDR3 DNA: TGTGTCAGCACCGTAATGATAAACACCGGGGAGCTGTTTTTT
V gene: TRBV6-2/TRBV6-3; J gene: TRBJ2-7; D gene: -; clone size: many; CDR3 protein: CASSNYEQYF; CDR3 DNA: TGTGCCAGCAGTAACTACGAGCAGTACTTC
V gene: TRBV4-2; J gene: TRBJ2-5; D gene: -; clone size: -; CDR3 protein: CASSQPTARETQYF; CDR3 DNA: TGTGCCAGCAGCCAGCCTACTGCCCGCGAGACCCAGTACTTC
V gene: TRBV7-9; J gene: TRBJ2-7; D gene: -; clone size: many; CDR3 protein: CASSLLAEPYGEQYF; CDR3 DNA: TGTGCCAGCAGCTTACTGGCAGAACCTTATGGCGAGCAGTACTTC
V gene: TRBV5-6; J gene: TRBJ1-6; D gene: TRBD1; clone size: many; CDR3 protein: CASSFLQGQGDNSPLHF; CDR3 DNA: TGTGCCAGCAGCTTCCTTCAGGGACAGGGGGATAATTCACCCCTCCACTTT